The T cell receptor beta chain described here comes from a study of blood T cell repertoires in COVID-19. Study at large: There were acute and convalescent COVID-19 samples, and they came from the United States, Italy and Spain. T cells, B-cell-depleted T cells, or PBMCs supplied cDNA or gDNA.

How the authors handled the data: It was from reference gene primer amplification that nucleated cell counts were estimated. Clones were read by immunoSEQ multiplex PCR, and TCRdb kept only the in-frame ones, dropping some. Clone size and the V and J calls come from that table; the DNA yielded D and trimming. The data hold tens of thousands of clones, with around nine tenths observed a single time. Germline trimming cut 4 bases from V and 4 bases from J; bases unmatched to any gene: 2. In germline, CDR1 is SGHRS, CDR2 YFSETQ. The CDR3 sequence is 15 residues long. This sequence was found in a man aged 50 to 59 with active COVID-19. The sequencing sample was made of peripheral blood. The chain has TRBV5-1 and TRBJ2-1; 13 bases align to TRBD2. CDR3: CASSLGLAGYNEQFF. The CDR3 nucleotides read TGCGCCAGCAGCCTGGGACTAGCGGGGTACAATGAGCAGTTCTTC. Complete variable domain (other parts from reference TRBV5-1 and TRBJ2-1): KAGVTQTPRYLIKTRGQQVTLSCSPISGHRSVSWYQQTPGQGLQFLFEYFSETQRNKGNFPGRFSGRQFSNSRSEMNVSTLELGDSALYLCASSLGLAGYNEQFFGPGTRLTVL.